Each of the 15 T cell receptor beta chains below was sequenced from the same sample in a study of blood T cell repertoires in COVID-19. Libraries were prepared by immunoSEQ multiplex PCR; TCRdb keeps only in-frame clonotypes and omits some of them. The sample has under 350,000 clones; around 86% are singletons. The sequencing sample was made of peripheral blood. All receptors come from a human donor in a cohort sampled during active COVID-19.

The chain joins TRBV6-1 to TRBJ1-6; D gene ambiguous. The germline V gene encodes CDR1 MNHNS and CDR2 SASEGT. The CDR3 has 15 residues. Trimming took off 1 base at V and 11 bases at J, with 15 bases between the two ends. The CDR3 here is CASSEVAVARTPLHF. The CDR3 coding sequence is TGTGCCAGCAGTGAAGTGGCGGTCGCAAGGACACCCCTCCACTTT.

This chain joins TRBV3-1 (or the pseudogene TRBV3-2) and TRBJ1-1; D is unclear. This CDR3 is built from 13 residues. The V end lost 2 bases, the J end lost 1 base, and 5 bases lay between the germline ends. CDR1 and CDR2 from the germline V gene are LGHDT and YNNKEL (reference sequence). CDR3 residues: CASSQTRNTEAFF. The CDR3 bases are TGTGCCAGCAGCCAAACCAGGAACACTGAAGCTTTCTTT.

The V call is TRBV15, the J call TRBJ2-5; 9 nucleotides line up with TRBD1. The CDR3 length is 15 residues. Per the germline V gene, CDR1 is LNHNV and CDR2 is YYDKDF (reference sequence). J gave up 4 bases and V 2 bases, and 5 bases lay outside the gene matches. The CDR3, as DNA: TGTGCCACCAGCAGACGGGACAGGGACACAGAGACCCAGTACTTC. Its protein is CATSRRDRDTETQYF.

The chain joins TRBV12-3 or TRBV12-4 to TRBJ2-3; a weak D match, TRBD2 (5 bases). This CDR3 has 13 amino acids. With 5 bases removed from V and 2 bases from J, the gap between germline ends came to 8 bases. The CDR3 is CASSTGITDTQYF. The CDR3 DNA sequence: TGTGCCAGCAGTACCGGGATCACAGATACGCAGTATTTT.

The chain's CDR3 is CASSPRDRGNEQYF. The CDR3 DNA sequence: TGTGCCAGTAGCCCTAGAGACAGGGGGAACGAGCAGTACTTC. J is TRBJ2-7 and V is TRBV19; 9 bases align to TRBD1. V lost 6 bases and J lost 5; bases outside the gene matches: 8. Germline CDR1 reads LNHDA; CDR2 reads SQIVND (reference sequence). The CDR3 is 14 amino acids.

This clone has just one count. V and J are TRBV7-9 and TRBJ1-1; 7 nucleotides align to TRBD1. Trimming cost V 1 base and J 7 bases; bases outside gene matches: 9. The CDR3 has 15 residues. CDR1 SEHNR and CDR2 FQNEAQ come from the germline V gene (reference sequence). The CDR3 here is CASSLEVGQSVEAFF. The CDR3 DNA reads TGTGCCAGCAGCTTAGAAGTGGGACAGTCCGTTGAAGCTTTCTTT.

V usage is TRBV7-8 and J usage is TRBJ1-2; the match to TRBD1 covers 11 bases. CDR3 length: 16 amino acids. Trimming at V came to 5 bases and at J to 5 bases, leaving 10 bases not matched to a gene. Per the germline V gene, CDR1 is SGHVS and CDR2 is FQNEAQ. For the CDR3, the DNA is TGTGCCAGCAGCCAGGGACAGGGGGTGAGAAGGTATGGCTACACCTTC. Translation gives CASSQGQGVRRYGYTF.

This clone occurred once. The rearrangement joins TRBV30 to TRBJ2-2, with a possible D match to TRBD1 (6 bases). Trimming shortened V by 3 bases and J by 3 bases, and 14 bases separated the two germline ends. The length of the CDR3 is 15 residues. The germline V gene has CDR1 GTSNPN and CDR2 SVGIG (reference sequence). The CDR3 DNA is TGTGCCTGGAGGCCCCCAGGGGCGTACACCGGGGAGCTGTTTTTT. Translating gives CAWRPPGAYTGELFF.

The rearrangement uses TRBV7-2 and TRBJ1-1; TRBD1 agrees at 8 bases. Germline CDR1 SGHTA, CDR2 FQGNSA. V lost 3 bases and J lost 3; bases outside the gene matches: 6. This CDR3 contains 15 residues. In DNA form, the CDR3 reads TGTGCCAGCAGCTTTACAAACAGGGGGGACACTGAAGCTTTCTTT. It yields the protein CASSFTNRGDTEAFF.

The chain is built from TRBV6-6 and TRBJ1-6, with D tentatively TRBD1 (6 bases). The V gene lost 0 bases and the J gene lost 9 bases, with 9 bases spanning the gap. The CDR3 has 14 amino acids. Germline CDR1 reads MNHNY; CDR2 reads SVGAGI (reference sequence). CDR3: CASSYSGGLSPLHF. Here the CDR3 DNA reads TGTGCCAGCAGTTACTCGGGGGGGCTTTCACCCCTCCACTTT.

The rearrangement links TRBV5-4 to TRBJ2-7; 8 bases map to TRBD1. The junction had 11 bases not matched to a gene; V was cut back by 3 bases and J by 6 bases. CDR3 length: 15 residues. In germline, CDR1 is SGHNT, CDR2 YYREEE (reference sequence). As DNA, the CDR3 is TGTGCCAGCAGCTCCGAGGGGACAGGCGTAGGCGAGCAGTACTTC. It is translated as CASSSEGTGVGEQYF. The entire variable domain, with the rest obtained from reference TRBV5-4 and TRBJ2-7, is as follows: ETGVTQSPTHLIKTRGQQVTLRCSSQSGHNTVSWYQQALGQGPQFIFQYYREEENGRGNFPPRFSGLQFPNYSSELNVNALELDDSALYLCASSSEGTGVGEQYFGPGTRLTVT.

This sequence joins TRBV7-9 and TRBJ1-2; D ambiguous. CDR3 length equals 12 residues. CDR1 is SEHNR and CDR2 is FQNEAQ in the germline V gene (reference sequence). The V and J ends lost 0 bases and 4 bases respectively, with 3 bases between them. For the CDR3, the DNA is TGTGCCAGCAGCTTAGCCGGCTATGGCTACACCTTC. Amino acid sequence: CASSLAGYGYTF.

The chain joins TRBV7-2 to TRBJ1-2, with TRBD1 identical over 9 bases. V was pared by 2 bases and J by 3 bases, with 7 bases of the junction left unmatched. This CDR3 comprises 16 residues. Per germline, CDR1 SGHTA and CDR2 FQGNSA. Written as DNA, the CDR3 is TGTGCCAGCAGCTTAACCCACAGGGGGCGCGACTATGGCTACACCTTC. The encoded protein is CASSLTHRGRDYGYTF.

The CDR3 sequence: CASSLKASGVSYEQYF. CDR3 DNA: TGTGCCAGCAGCTTAAAGGCGTCGGGGGTTTCCTACGAGCAGTACTTC. The V call is TRBV7-6, the J call TRBJ2-7, with D tentatively TRBD2 (6 bases). The germline CDR1 and CDR2 sequences are SGHVS and FNYEAQ. Trimming removed 2 bases from V and 1 base from J, with 15 bases in between. The CDR3 sequence is 16 residues long.

The chain is built from TRBV6-1 and TRBJ2-7, with D maybe TRBD2 (6 bases). V lost 2 bases to trimming and J lost 12 bases, with 20 bases between them. The CDR3 is 14 amino acids. The V gene's germline CDR1 is MNHNS and CDR2 SASEGT. CDR3 amino acids: CASSEIVPSGYVYF. Here the CDR3 DNA reads TGTGCCAGCAGTGAAATCGTCCCCAGCGGGTACGTGTACTTC.